This TCR beta chain comes out of a study of shared clonotypes between healthy human individuals. General observations from the study: Naive subsets generally exceeded memory subsets in estimated richness. Clonotypes shared by all four sorted-subset donors had higher generation probabilities than non-shared clonotypes.

Per the study methods: Owing to the provision of junction-only sequences devoid of quality scores by immunoSEQ, filtering differed. Measured with immunoSEQ multiplex PCR; TCRdb has only the in-frame clones, and not every one. V and J calls and clone size are as listed in that table; D and trimming were resolved from the DNA. The data contain around 990,000 clones, approximately 80% of them singletons. This CDR3 has 16 amino acids. V lost 6 bases and J 0 bases, leaving 14 bases between the germline ends. Germline-derived CDR1 and CDR2 are MNHNY and SVGAGI (reference sequence). Points on this clone: Its antigen is unidentified.

The sequenced sample was memory CD4+ T cells from PBMCs. Subset noted: CD45RA-negative fraction. This chain links TRBV6-6 with TRBJ2-2; D gene unclear. This sequence originates from a man younger than 35 in good health. Some clones in this sample may be carry-over from other donors' samples. The CDR3 region is CASSSLPSANTGELFF. The CDR3 nucleotides are TGTGCCAGCAGCTCACTACCGAGCGCGAACACCGGGGAGCTGTTTTTT.